This record concerns one T cell receptor beta chain sequence. TCRdb keeps only in-frame clones here, not all; method: immunoSEQ multiplex PCR. The sample contains 75,000 to 95,000 clones, 70% to 80% of which appear only once. The data originate from a study of blood T cell repertoires in COVID-19. Sequencing was carried out using peripheral blood. This sequence was found in an elderly woman with active or convalescent COVID-19.

The CDR3 DNA follows: TGTGCCAGCAGCTTGGACGGTTATGGCTACACCTTC. It yields the protein CASSLDGYGYTF. V gene TRBV5-5 combines with J gene TRBJ1-2; D gene unclear. The CDR3 has 12 residues. Per the germline V gene, CDR1 is SGHKS and CDR2 is YYEKEE (reference sequence). V dropped 0 bases and J dropped 5 bases, with 5 bases sitting between them. The full variable domain, in which reference TRBV5-5 and TRBJ1-2 provide the parts outside the CDR3, is DAGVTQSPTHLIKTRGQQVTLRCSPISGHKSVSWYQQVLGQGPQFIFQYYEKEERGRGNFPDRFSARQFPNYSSELNVNALLLGDSALYLCASSLDGYGYTFGSGTRLTVV.